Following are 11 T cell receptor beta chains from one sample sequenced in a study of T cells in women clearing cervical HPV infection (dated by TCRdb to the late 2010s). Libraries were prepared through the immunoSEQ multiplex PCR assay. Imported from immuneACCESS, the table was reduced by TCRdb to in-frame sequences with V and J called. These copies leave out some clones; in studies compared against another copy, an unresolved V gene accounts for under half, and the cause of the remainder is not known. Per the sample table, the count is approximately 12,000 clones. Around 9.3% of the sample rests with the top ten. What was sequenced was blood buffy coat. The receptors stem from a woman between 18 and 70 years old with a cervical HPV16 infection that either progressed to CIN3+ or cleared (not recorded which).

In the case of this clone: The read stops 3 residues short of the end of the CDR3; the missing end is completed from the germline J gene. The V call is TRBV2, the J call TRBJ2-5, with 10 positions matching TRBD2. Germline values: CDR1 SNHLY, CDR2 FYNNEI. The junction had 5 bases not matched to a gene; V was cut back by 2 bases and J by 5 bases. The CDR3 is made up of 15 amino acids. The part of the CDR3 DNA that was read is TGTGCCAGCAGTGAACTAGCGGGAGTCCCGGAGACC. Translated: CASSELAGVPET. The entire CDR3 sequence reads CASSELAGVPETQYF.

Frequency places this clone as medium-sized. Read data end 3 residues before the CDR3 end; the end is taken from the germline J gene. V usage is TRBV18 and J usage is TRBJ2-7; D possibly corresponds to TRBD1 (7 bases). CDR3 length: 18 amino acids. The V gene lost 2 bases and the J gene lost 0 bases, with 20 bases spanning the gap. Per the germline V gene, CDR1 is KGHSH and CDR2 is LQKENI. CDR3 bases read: TGTGCCAGCTCACCAAGAGGAGGGGGATCAGGGGGCTCCTACGAG. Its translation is CASSPRGGGSGGSYE. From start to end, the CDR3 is CASSPRGGGSGGSYEQYF.

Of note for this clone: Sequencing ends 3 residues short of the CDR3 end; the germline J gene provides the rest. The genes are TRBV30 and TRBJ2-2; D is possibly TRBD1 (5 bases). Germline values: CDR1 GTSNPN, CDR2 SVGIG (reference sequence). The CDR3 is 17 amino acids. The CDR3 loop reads CAWSVMGKGPTNEKLFF. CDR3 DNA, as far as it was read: TGTGCCTGGAGTGTAATGGGGAAGGGGCCAACTAATGAAAAG.

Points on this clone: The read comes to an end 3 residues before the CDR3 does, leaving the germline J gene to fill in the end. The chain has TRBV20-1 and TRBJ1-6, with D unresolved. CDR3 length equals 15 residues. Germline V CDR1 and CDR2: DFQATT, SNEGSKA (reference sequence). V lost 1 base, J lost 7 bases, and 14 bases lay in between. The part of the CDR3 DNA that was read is TGCAGTGCTAGAGTTTCACAGACCACGAATTCACCC. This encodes CSARVSQTTNSP. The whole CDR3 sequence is CSARVSQTTNSPLHF.

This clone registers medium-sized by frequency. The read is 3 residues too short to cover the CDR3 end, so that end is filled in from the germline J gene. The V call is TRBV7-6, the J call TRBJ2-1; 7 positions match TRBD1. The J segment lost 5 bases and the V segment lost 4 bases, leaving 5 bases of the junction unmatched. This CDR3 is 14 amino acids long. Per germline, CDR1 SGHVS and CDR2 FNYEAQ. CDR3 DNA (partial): TGTGCCAGCAGCTACAGGGACAGCGACAATGAG. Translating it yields CASSYRDSDNE. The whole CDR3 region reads CASSYRDSDNEQFF.

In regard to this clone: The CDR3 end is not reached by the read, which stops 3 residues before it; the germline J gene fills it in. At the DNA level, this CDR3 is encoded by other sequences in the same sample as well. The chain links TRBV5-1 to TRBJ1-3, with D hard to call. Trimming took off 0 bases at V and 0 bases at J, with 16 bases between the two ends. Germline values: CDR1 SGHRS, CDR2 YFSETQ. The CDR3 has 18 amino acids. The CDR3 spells CASSLEFGRLSSGNTIYF. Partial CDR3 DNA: TGCGCCAGCAGCTTGGAGTTCGGCCGACTCAGCTCTGGAAACACC.

The CDR3 loop is CASSFQAGWQPQHF. Incomplete CDR3 DNA: TGTGCCAGCAGCTTCCAAGCCGGGTGGCAGCCC. The V call is TRBV7-8, the J call TRBJ1-5; no definite D call. The read ends 3 residues before the CDR3 terminus; that terminus is restored from the germline J gene. Trimming pared 3 bases from V and 7 bases from J, leaving 13 bases between. Germline-derived CDR1 and CDR2 are SGHVS and FQNEAQ. This CDR3 has 14 residues.

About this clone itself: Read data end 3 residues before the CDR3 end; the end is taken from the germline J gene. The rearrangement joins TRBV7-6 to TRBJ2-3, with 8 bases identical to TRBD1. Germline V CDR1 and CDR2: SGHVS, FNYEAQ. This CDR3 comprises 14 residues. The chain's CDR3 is CASSSRGRRETQYF. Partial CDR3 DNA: TGTGCCAGCAGCTCCAGGGGGCGCAGGGAGACG.

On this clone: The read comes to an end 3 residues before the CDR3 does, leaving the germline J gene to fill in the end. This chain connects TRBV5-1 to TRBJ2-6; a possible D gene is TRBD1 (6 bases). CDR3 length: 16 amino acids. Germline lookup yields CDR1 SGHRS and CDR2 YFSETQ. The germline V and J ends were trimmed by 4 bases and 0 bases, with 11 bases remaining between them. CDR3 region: CASSQDRPSGANVLTF. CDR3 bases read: TGCGCCAGCAGCCAGGACAGACCCTCTGGGGCCAACGTC.

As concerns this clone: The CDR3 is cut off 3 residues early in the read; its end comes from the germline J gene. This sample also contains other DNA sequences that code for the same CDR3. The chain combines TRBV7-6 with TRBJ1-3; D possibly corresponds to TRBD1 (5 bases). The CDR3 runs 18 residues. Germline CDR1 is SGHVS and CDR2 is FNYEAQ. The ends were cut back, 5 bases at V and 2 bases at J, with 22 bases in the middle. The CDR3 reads CASSPGSQGTLPGNTIYF. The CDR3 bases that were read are TGTGCCAGCAGCCCCGGGTCGCAGGGAACGCTCCCTGGAAACACC. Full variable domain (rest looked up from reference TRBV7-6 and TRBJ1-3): GAGVSQSPRYKVTKRGQDVALRCDPISGHVSLYWYRQALGQGPEFLTYFNYEAQQDKSGLPNDRFSAERPEGSISTLTIQRTEQRDSAMYRCASSPGSQGTLPGNTIYFGEGSWLTVV.

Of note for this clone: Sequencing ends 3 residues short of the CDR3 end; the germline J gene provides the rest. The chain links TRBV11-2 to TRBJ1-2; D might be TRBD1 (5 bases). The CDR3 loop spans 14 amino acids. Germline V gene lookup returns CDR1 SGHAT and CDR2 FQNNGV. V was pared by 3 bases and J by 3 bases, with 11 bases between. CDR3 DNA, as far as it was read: TGTGCCAGCAGCTTTCGAAGGGGTGACTATGGC. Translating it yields CASSFRRGDYG. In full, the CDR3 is CASSFRRGDYGYTF.